Listed here is a single TCR beta chain. This record belongs to a study of response to subunit inactivated influenza vaccine. Via MiXCR, TCRdb re-called the RT-PCR reads, giving one row per CDR3 protein. The sample comprises 300,000 to 350,000 distinct CDR3 sequences, about 20% of which are singletons, and 10% to 13% rests with the top ten. V was trimmed by 5 bases and J by 7 bases, leaving 12 bases between them. The CDR3 covers 12 residues. The V and J genes are TRBV12-3 or TRBV12-4 and TRBJ2-7, with no clear D. This receptor was obtained from a man between 50 and 75 years old who received an inactivated influenza vaccine. Sequencing was performed on PBMCs from blood, taken approximately 20 months after vaccination. The CDR3 coding sequence is TGTGCCAGCAGTCGACGACCGCAGGAGCAGTACTTC. It codes for CASSRRPQEQYF.